The rows below give T cell receptor beta chains drawn from one sample of a study of CDR3 diversity in severe acne. TCRdb fed the PCR reads into MiXCR, producing one record per CDR3 protein. The top ten hold roughly an eighth of the sample, which has over 70,000 distinct CDR3 sequences, over 40% seen once. The sequencing input was blood. These receptor sequences come from a male donor in good health, without acne. The CDR3 runs from the conserved cysteine through the conserved F or W. D genes are given only for firm matches. Rows may omit the clone size; those that give it use once, few, many or a size class.

size	J	D	V	DNA	CDR3
few	TRBJ1-6	NA	TRBV20-1	TGCAGTGCGGGGTCAGATAATTCACCCCTCCACTTT	CSAGSDNSPLHF
few	TRBJ1-1	NA	TRBV15	TGTGCCACCAGCCCGCAAGACGGGAACACTGAAGCTTTCTTT	CATSPQDGNTEAFF
NA	TRBJ2-4	TRBD2	TRBV28	TGTGCCAGCAGTTTCAGTAGCGGGAGGGCCCTGGGGTTAAACATTCAGTACTTC	CASSFSSGRALGLNIQYF
many	TRBJ1-1	TRBD1	TRBV5-1	TGCGCCAGCAGTTTGAACCAGGGGGCCGCTGAAGCTTTCTTT	CASSLNQGAAEAFF
many	TRBJ1-1	TRBD1	TRBV29-1	TGCAGCGTATGGACAGGGAACACTGAAGCTTTCTTT	CSVWTGNTEAFF
NA	TRBJ2-3	NA	TRBV5-4	TGTGCCAGCAGCTTTGACAGATACACAGATACGCAGTATTTT	CASSFDRYTDTQYF
once	TRBJ1-4	NA	TRBV19	TGTGCCAGTAGTGATGGACAGATTAATGAAAAACTGTTTTTT	CASSDGQINEKLFF
NA	TRBJ2-7	TRBD2	TRBV3-1	TGTGCCAGCAGCCTCATGGGAGGGGCAAACGGGAACGAGCAGTACTTC	CASSLMGGANGNEQYF
NA	TRBJ2-5	TRBD2	TRBV5-1	TGCGCCAGCAGCCGACTAGCGGGAGTATTAGGAGAGACCCAGTACTTC	CASSRLAGVLGETQYF
NA	TRBJ2-2	TRBD1	TRBV11-2	TGTGCCAGCAGCTGGGGACAGGAGTTTTCCGGGGAGCTGTTTTTT	CASSWGQEFSGELFF
NA	TRBJ2-7	NA	TRBV20-1	TGCAGTGCTAGACAGGACTACGAGCAGTACTTC	CSARQDYEQYF
NA	TRBJ2-3	NA	TRBV7-9	TGTGCCAGCAGCTTAGATGGCACAGATACGCAGTATTTT	CASSLDGTDTQYF
NA	TRBJ1-2	TRBD1	TRBV7-9	TGTGCCAGCAGCTTAGGGGACAGGGTGAACTATGGCTACACCTTC	CASSLGDRVNYGYTF
NA	TRBJ2-1	TRBD2	TRBV15	TGTGCCACCAGCAGACACAGTTGGGCCGGGACTAGCAATGAGCAGTTCTTC	CATSRHSWAGTSNEQFF
NA	TRBJ2-7	TRBD1	TRBV24-1	TGTGCCACCCGACAGGGTGGCGAGCAGTACTTC	CATRQGGEQYF
NA	TRBJ2-1	NA	TRBV7-6	TGTGCCAGCAGCTTCCTTACTGGTGCGGGGGCTTACAATGGGCAGTTCTTC	CASSFLTGAGAYNGQFF
few	TRBJ1-3	TRBD1	TRBV20-1	TGCAGTGCTACCCAGGGGGCGGGAAACACCATATATTTT	CSATQGAGNTIYF
NA	TRBJ2-5	TRBD1	TRBV10-3	TGTGCCATCAGTGAACAGGGGAGACAAGAGACCCAGTACTTC	CAISEQGRQETQYF
many	TRBJ2-1	NA	TRBV3-1	TGTGCCAGCAGCCAAGACTACTCTCACAATGAGCAGTTCTTC	CASSQDYSHNEQFF
once	TRBJ2-7	NA	TRBV6-6	TGTGCCAGCAGTTACTTACCGAGCTCTCGGGAGCAGTACTTC	CASSYLPSSREQYF
NA	TRBJ2-7	TRBD1	TRBV6-1	TGTGCCAGCAGTTTAATCGACAGGGGGCACTCCTACGAGCAGTACTTC	CASSLIDRGHSYEQYF
NA	TRBJ1-5	NA	TRBV2	TGTGCCAGCAGTGCCCGGGGGCTAGGAAATCAGCCCCAGCATTTT	CASSARGLGNQPQHF
NA	TRBJ1-5	NA	TRBV12-3/TRBV12-4	TGTGCCAGCAGTTTATGGGGGAGGGAGACCCAGCATTTT	CASSLWGRETQHF
many	TRBJ1-6	TRBD1	TRBV28	TGTGCCAGCAGTCCCGGGACAGGGAATTCACCCCTCCACTTT	CASSPGTGNSPLHF
medium-sized	TRBJ2-1	TRBD2	TRBV7-6	TGTGCCAGCAGCTTTCGGACTAGCGGGAGTAGCAATGAGCAGTTCTTC	CASSFRTSGSSNEQFF
NA	TRBJ1-1	NA	TRBV5-6	TGTGCCAGCAGCAGATACGGGAGATCGGACACTGAAGCTTTCTTT	CASSRYGRSDTEAFF
NA	TRBJ2-6	NA	TRBV5-1	TGCGCCAGCATCTCTGGGGCCAACGTCCTGACTTTC	CASISGANVLTF
few	TRBJ2-2	TRBD2	TRBV5-1	TGCGCCAGCAGCTTGACTGGCGGGGGAGTCGGCACCGGGGAGCCGTTTTTT	CASSLTGGGVGTGEPFF
few	TRBJ2-3	TRBD2	TRBV7-9	TGTGCCAGCAGCCTAGCGGGAGGCTCAGATACGCAGTATTTT	CASSLAGGSDTQYF
NA	TRBJ1-2	NA	TRBV13	TGTGCCAGCAGCTCCCTGGACTATGGCTACACCTTC	CASSSLDYGYTF
few	TRBJ1-1	TRBD1	TRBV5-6	TGTGCCAGCAGCTTGAACCAGGGGGCGCGTGCTGAAGCTTTCTTT	CASSLNQGARAEAFF
NA	TRBJ2-5	NA	TRBV6-1	TGTGCCAGCAGTTACTGGGGCGCGGGGCGCAATCAGCCCCAGTACTTC	CASSYWGAGRNQPQYF
NA	TRBJ2-7	NA	TRBV5-4	TGTGCCAGCAGCCCGGGACTCGGGGAGAGGAGCTCCTACGAGCAGTACTTC	CASSPGLGERSSYEQYF
NA	TRBJ2-5	TRBD2	TRBV4-2	TGTGCCAGCAGCCAAGCGGGACTAGCGGGACAAGAGACCCAGTACTTC	CASSQAGLAGQETQYF
few	TRBJ2-2	TRBD2	TRBV10-2	TGCGCCAGCAGTTCCGTGATAGCGGGTGGGCCCGGGGAGCTGTTTTTT	CASSSVIAGGPGELFF
NA	TRBJ1-4	TRBD1	TRBV7-9	TGTGCCAGCAGCCCCGCGGGACAGGGACGGGTTCTGAGTGAAAAACTGTTTTTT	CASSPAGQGRVLSEKLFF
few	TRBJ1-1	TRBD1	TRBV25-1	TGTGCCAGCAGGGCAGGGGGAAGGTCCACTGAAGCTTTCTTT	CASRAGGRSTEAFF
NA	TRBJ1-3	NA	TRBV7-9	TGTGCCAGCGGCTCACGGGGGCAAGGAAACACCATATATTTT	CASGSRGQGNTIYF